Listed here are 11 T cell receptor beta chains from one sample, sequenced in a study of beta chain features in type 1 diabetes. General study results and limits: For Type 1 diabetes patients, all four CD4+ subsets carried TCRB CDR3s that were moderately but significantly shorter.

The whole isolated RNA underwent reverse transcription, so sequencing captured expressed TCRB transcripts. The table came from immunoSEQ multiplex PCR; TCRdb's copy has only in-frame clones and leaves some out. In the table there are over 650,000 clones, more than 12% of which are singletons. These receptors lack a known antigen. The sample consisted of naive CD4+ T cells from blood. The receptors stem from a man between 18 and 29 years old with type 1 diabetes.

The chain combines TRBV7-9 with TRBJ1-5; 7 positions match TRBD1. The J segment lost 3 bases and the V segment lost 5 bases, leaving 7 bases of the junction unmatched. CDR1 SEHNR and CDR2 FQNEAQ come from the germline V gene (reference sequence). This CDR3 spans 15 amino acids. For the CDR3, the DNA is TGTGCCAGCAGCAAAACCGGGACAGCCAATCAGCCCCAGCATTTT. As protein: CASSKTGTANQPQHF.

The chain uses TRBV18 and TRBJ2-2; 7 bases map to TRBD2. Looked up from germline, CDR1 is KGHSH and CDR2 is LQKENI. The CDR3 has 13 residues. The junction had 0 bases not matched to a gene; V was cut back by 1 base and J by 7 bases. The CDR3 loop is CASSPRTSGELFF. The CDR3 DNA reads as TGTGCCAGCTCACCACGGACTAGCGGGGAGCTGTTTTTT.

This clone was detected a few times. V gene TRBV2 combines with J gene TRBJ1-2, with TRBD1 matching 7 bases. CDR1 is SNHLY and CDR2 is FYNNEI in the germline V gene. Trimming took 5 bases from V and 8 from J; bases not matched to a gene: 8. The CDR3 totals 13 residues. The DNA for the CDR3 is TGTGCCAGCAGTCAGGACAGGAGGGACGGCTACACCTTC. It yields the protein CASSQDRRDGYTF.

In its sample, this clone was seen a few times. The chain employs TRBV25-1 and TRBJ2-2, with 10 positions matching TRBD2. CDR3 length: 16 amino acids. Germline trimming cut 8 bases from V and 6 bases from J; bases unmatched to any gene: 12. Germline lookup yields CDR1 MGHDK and CDR2 SYGVNS. CDR3 residues: CASQSLAGGTSGELFF. In DNA, the CDR3 is TGTGCCAGCCAATCATTAGCGGGGGGTACTTCCGGGGAGCTGTTTTTT.

The chain couples TRBV5-1 to TRBJ2-1; maybe TRBD1 (5 bases). This CDR3 contains 16 residues. Trimming shortened V by 4 bases and J by 1 base, and 15 bases separated the two germline ends. Germline V gives CDR1 SGHRS, CDR2 YFSETQ. The CDR3 nucleotides are TGCGCCAGCAGCCTCCTATCCAGGGCTTCCTACAATGAGCAGTTCTTC. It is translated as CASSLLSRASYNEQFF.

The chain couples TRBV30 to TRBJ2-4; D is possibly TRBD1 (5 bases). Trimming pared 0 bases from V and 12 bases from J, leaving 12 bases between. This CDR3 contains 12 residues. CDR1 and CDR2 from the germline V gene are GTSNPN and SVGIG (reference sequence). This CDR3 is CAWSVNGANQYF. Written as DNA, the CDR3 is TGTGCCTGGAGTGTGAATGGGGCGAATCAGTACTTC.

The J gene is TRBJ1-2, the V gene TRBV7-8; 10 nucleotides align to TRBD1. The CDR3 length is 14 residues. Germline values: CDR1 SGHVS, CDR2 FQNEAQ. V gave up 3 bases and J gave up 4 bases; unmatched junction bases: 2. The CDR3 sequence is CASSFGQGGYGYTF. The CDR3 DNA reads TGTGCCAGCAGCTTTGGACAGGGGGGCTATGGCTACACCTTC. The full variable domain, rest sourced from reference TRBV7-8 and TRBJ1-2, is GAGVSQSPRYKVAKRGQDVALRCDPISGHVSLFWYQQALGQGPEFLTYFQNEAQLDKSGLPSDRFFAERPEGSVSTLKIQRTQQEDSAVYLCASSFGQGGYGYTFGSGTRLTVV.

Turning to this clone: Other DNA sequences in this specimen translate into the identical CDR3. CDR3 loop: CSASGYEQYF. CDR3 bases: TGCAGTGCTAGCGGTTACGAGCAGTACTTC. This chain links TRBV20-1 with TRBJ2-7; no clear D. Looked up from germline, CDR1 is DFQATT and CDR2 is SNEGSKA (reference sequence). The CDR3 sequence is 10 residues long. Trimming shortened V by 3 bases and J by 4 bases, and 4 bases separated the two germline ends.

This clone was seen a handful of times. The chain recombines TRBV29-1 with TRBJ2-2; D unclear. Trimming cost V 0 bases and J 1 base, with 21 bases left between them. The CDR3 spans 19 residues. Per the germline V gene, CDR1 is SQVTM and CDR2 is ANQGSEA. The CDR3 nucleotides are TGCAGCGTTGAAGATCTGGGGTCCCTAGTTGGTCAGAACACCGGGGAGCTGTTTTTT. It translates to CSVEDLGSLVGQNTGELFF.

This clone has just a few counts. The V and J genes are TRBV29-1 and TRBJ2-2, with 7 bases fitting TRBD2. With 0 bases clipped from V and 4 bases from J, the junction kept 5 bases outside the gene matches. CDR1 SQVTM and CDR2 ANQGSEA come from the germline V gene. The CDR3 consists of 15 residues. As DNA, the CDR3 is TGCAGCGTTGAAGAAGCGGGATTCCCCACCGGGGAGCTGTTTTTT. This sequence encodes CSVEEAGFPTGELFF.

In this sample, this clone turned up a few times. The gene calls are TRBV28 and TRBJ1-2, with no clear D. Germline CDR1 reads MDHEN; CDR2 reads SYDVKM. This CDR3 has 12 amino acids. The ends were cut back, 6 bases at V and 2 bases at J, with 7 bases in the middle. CDR3 amino acids: CASREGNYGYTF. CDR3 DNA: TGTGCCAGCAGAGAGGGAAACTATGGCTACACCTTC.